The 23 T cell receptor beta chains in this list originate from one sample, sequenced in a study of metastatic and nonmetastatic thyroid tumors. Thyroid surgery was preceded by no treatment in any patient. MiXCR reprocessed the PCR reads for TCRdb. The sample consists of some 21,000 clones, about a sixth of them appearing once. The source material was blood. The origin of the receptors is a male donor with papillary thyroid cancer or a benign thyroid nodule (not recorded which). Some clones in this sample may be carry-over from other donors' samples.

This clone was recorded many times. The V and J genes are TRBV28 and TRBJ2-7; weak D call: TRBD2 (5 bases). The V end was cut by 4 bases, the J end by 2 bases, with 21 bases between. In germline, CDR1 is MDHEN, CDR2 SYDVKM. There are 17 residues in the CDR3. This CDR3 reads CASSSVWRLPLPYEQYF. For the CDR3, the DNA is TGTGCCAGCAGTTCCGTCTGGAGGCTCCCCCTGCCCTACGAGCAGTACTTC. The full variable domain, in which reference TRBV28 and TRBJ2-7 provide the parts outside the CDR3, is DVKVTQSSRYLVKRTGEKVFLECVQDMDHENMFWYRQDPGLGLRLIYFSYDVKMKEKGDIPEGYSVSREKKERFSLILESASTNQTSMYLCASSSVWRLPLPYEQYFGPGTRLTVT.

This clone has ten or more counts. V is TRBV19 and J is TRBJ1-1; maybe TRBD1 (6 bases). The CDR3 is 16 residues long. From germline, CDR1 is LNHDA and CDR2 SQIVND (reference sequence). Trimming removed 4 bases at V and 0 bases at J, with 15 bases between. The CDR3 DNA reads TGTGCCAGTAGTAACAGGGCGGCCTCCATGAACACTGAAGCTTTCTTT. Translation: CASSNRAASMNTEAFF.

By share, this clone ranks as medium-sized. CDR3 in DNA: TGTGCCAGCAGTTCCTATACCACCTACGAGCAGTACTTC. This sequence encodes CASSSYTTYEQYF. The V and J genes are TRBV12-3 or TRBV12-4 and TRBJ2-7; D not certain. V lost 4 bases, J lost 2 bases, and 9 bases lay in between. The CDR3 runs to 13 residues.

At least ten counts were recorded for this clone. V gene TRBV5-1 combines with J gene TRBJ2-5; D may be TRBD1 (6 bases). Trimming removed 4 bases at V and 2 bases at J, with 12 bases between. In germline, CDR1 is SGHRS, CDR2 YFSETQ. CDR3 size: 14 residues. Here the CDR3 DNA reads TGCGCCAGCAGCACACCGACAGGTCAAGAGACCCAGTACTTC. Translating gives CASSTPTGQETQYF.

This clone showed up just a few times. The J gene is TRBJ2-7, the V gene TRBV27; D unclear. V dropped 9 bases and J dropped 0 bases, with 15 bases sitting between them. This CDR3 has 14 amino acids. Germline-derived CDR1 and CDR2 are MNHEY and SMNVEV (reference sequence). CDR3 sequence reads: CASVSYLPSYEQYF. The CDR3 coding sequence is TGTGCCAGTGTGAGCTACCTCCCCTCCTACGAGCAGTACTTC.

V gene TRBV7-2 combines with J gene TRBJ2-3; D gene uncertain. The CDR3 sequence is 13 residues long. V was cut by 5 bases and J by 2 bases, with 8 bases left in between. The germline V gene encodes CDR1 SGHTA and CDR2 FQGNSA. In DNA form, the CDR3 reads TGTGCCAGCAGCACAGACAACACAGATACGCAGTATTTT. The encoded protein is CASSTDNTDTQYF. Full variable domain (rest looked up from reference TRBV7-2 and TRBJ2-3): GAGVSQSPSNKVTEKGKDVELRCDPISGHTALYWYRQSLGQGLEFLIYFQGNSAPDKSGLPSDRFSAERTGGSVSTLTIQRTQQEDSAVYLCASSTDNTDTQYFGPGTRLTVL.

The table lists this clone with a few counts. J is TRBJ2-7 and V is TRBV6-2 or TRBV6-3; unclear D gene. Germline V gene sequence: CDR1 MNHEY, CDR2 SVGEGT. V was pared by 6 bases and J by 0 bases, with 9 bases between. The CDR3 is 13 amino acids. CDR3: CASRAASSYEQYF. DNA for the CDR3: TGTGCCAGCAGGGCGGCGAGCTCCTACGAGCAGTACTTC.

In its sample, this clone was seen a few times. The rearrangement uses TRBV5-4 and TRBJ2-5, with D tentatively TRBD1 (6 bases). The CDR3 runs to 18 residues. V was pared by 6 bases and J by 1 base, with 25 bases between. The germline gives CDR1 SGHNT, CDR2 YYREEE (reference sequence). The CDR3 reads CASTVLGVRGYIQETQYF. The CDR3 nucleotides are TGTGCCAGCACGGTCCTCGGTGTCAGGGGATATATCCAAGAGACCCAGTACTTC.

This clone was observed many times. The same CDR3 arises from other DNA sequences in this sample as well. V usage is TRBV7-3 and J usage is TRBJ2-1; unclear D gene. In germline, CDR1 is SGHTA, CDR2 FQGTGA. Trimming cost V 6 bases and J 10 bases, with 16 bases left between them. CDR3 size: 13 residues. CDR3 nucleotide sequence: TGTGCCAGCAGTTATGCCCCAATGAGGGAGCAGTTCTTC. Protein: CASSYAPMREQFF.

This clone was recorded a few times. This chain joins TRBV6-1 and TRBJ1-2; D unresolved. V was clipped by 7 bases and J by 2 bases, with 8 bases between them. The CDR3 has 12 residues. CDR1 is MNHNS, CDR2 SASEGT, per germline. CDR3 residues: CASTPGNYGYTF. The CDR3, as DNA: TGTGCCAGCACTCCAGGCAACTATGGCTACACCTTC.

This clone was detected many times. The gene calls are TRBV20-1 and TRBJ2-1; TRBD2 agrees at 7 bases. The CDR3 contains 15 residues. Unmatched junction bases numbered 6, after V lost 3 bases and J lost 1 base. Germline CDR1 reads DFQATT; CDR2 reads SNEGSKA (reference sequence). This CDR3 is CSASGGRGSYNEQFF. The CDR3 bases are TGCAGTGCTAGCGGCGGGAGAGGGTCCTACAATGAGCAGTTCTTC.

The chain links TRBV20-1 to TRBJ1-5, with D perhaps TRBD1 (5 bases). This CDR3 region has 15 residues. Per germline, CDR1 DFQATT and CDR2 SNEGSKA (reference sequence). V lost 0 bases and J lost 7, with 16 bases in between. The CDR3 bases are TGCAGTGCTAGAGATATCGCGGGGGTGGGGCAGCCCCAGCATTTT. Translated, it gives CSARDIAGVGQPQHF.

In this sample, this clone turned up many times. Germline is not matched at one junction end, which may reflect a read error. This chain uses TRBV5-1 with TRBJ2-7; TRBD2 matches 7 bases. The germline CDR1 and CDR2 sequences are SGHRS and YFSETQ. The CDR3 covers 15 residues. CDR3 loop: CASSLVSAGSEPGHF. The CDR3 DNA reads as TGCGCCAGCAGCTTGGTCTCAGCGGGATCGGAACCTGGACACTTC.

This clone was seen ten or more times. This rearrangement joins TRBV20-1 to TRBJ2-1; 8 nucleotides match TRBD2. There are 14 residues in the CDR3. V lost 0 bases to trimming and J lost 7 bases; unmatched junction nucleotides: 5. Germline values: CDR1 DFQATT, CDR2 SNEGSKA (reference sequence). The CDR3 region is CSARETGGRNEQFF. The CDR3, as DNA: TGCAGTGCTAGAGAAACGGGGGGGCGTAATGAGCAGTTCTTC.

Only a few counts were recorded for this clone. V usage is TRBV10-3 and J usage is TRBJ1-1; unclear D gene. Germline CDR1 is ENHRY and CDR2 is SYGVKD. The V and J ends lost 3 bases and 0 bases respectively, with 5 bases between them. This CDR3 comprises 13 residues. The CDR3 nucleotides read TGTGCCATCAGTGAATCCATGAACACTGAAGCTTTCTTT. Protein: CAISESMNTEAFF.

Only a few counts were recorded for this clone. A read error is likely, as this CDR3 ends without the conserved phenylalanine or tryptophan. The V call is TRBV24-1, the J call TRBJ2-1; D is undetermined. V was pared by 4 bases and J by 6 bases, with 15 bases between. CDR1 and CDR2 (germline): KGHDR, SFDVKD. The CDR3 is 15 amino acids. CDR3 in amino acids: CATSEATPVGNEQFL. DNA for the CDR3: TGTGCCACCAGTGAAGCTACCCCTGTAGGCAATGAGCAGTTCCTC.

This clone came up many times. The rearrangement uses TRBV11-1 and TRBJ2-3; unclear D gene. The CDR3 spans 15 residues. Deletions cut 6 bases from V and 0 bases from J, with 13 bases between. Germline CDR1 is SGHAT and CDR2 is FQDESV (reference sequence). CDR3 coding DNA: TGTGCCAGCAGGGAACTCCGAACTAGCACAGATACGCAGTATTTT. This translates into CASRELRTSTDTQYF.

V usage is TRBV28 and J usage is TRBJ1-1, with 8 bases identical to TRBD1. Germline V gene sequence: CDR1 MDHEN, CDR2 SYDVKM. The CDR3 loop spans 14 amino acids. V gave up 3 bases and J gave up 5 bases; unmatched junction bases: 5. Here the CDR3 DNA reads TGTGCCAGCAGTTTTACAGGGGGGAGAACTGAAGCTTTCTTT. It is translated as CASSFTGGRTEAFF.

This clone was detected many times. The rearrangement uses TRBV11-2 and TRBJ1-4; the match to TRBD1 covers 12 bases. The J segment lost 7 bases and the V segment lost 7 bases, leaving 4 bases of the junction unmatched. This CDR3 has 14 residues. Germline V gene data show CDR1 as SGHAT and CDR2 as FQNNGV. The CDR3 region is CASTPGQGAEKLFF. The CDR3 nucleotides read TGTGCCAGCACCCCGGGACAGGGGGCTGAAAAACTGTTTTTT.

By sample fraction, this clone is medium-sized (0.01 to 0.1%). The chain links TRBV30 to TRBJ2-7, with TRBD1 as a possible D gene (5 bases). With 4 bases removed from V and 2 bases from J, the gap between germline ends came to 12 bases. The CDR3 is 13 amino acids. The germline V gene has CDR1 GTSNPN and CDR2 SVGIG (reference sequence). CDR3 sequence reads: CAWTQGATYEQYF. CDR3 DNA: TGTGCCTGGACCCAAGGGGCCACCTACGAGCAGTACTTC.

The table lists this clone with many counts. The chain couples TRBV27 to TRBJ1-1; maybe TRBD1 (5 bases). This CDR3 spans 13 amino acids. V was shortened by 3 bases and J by 11 bases, with 16 bases between the two germline ends. CDR1 is MNHEY, CDR2 SMNVEV, per germline (reference sequence). The CDR3 is CASSFIGAGSAFF. The DNA of the CDR3 is TGTGCCAGCAGTTTCATAGGGGCGGGTTCGGCTTTCTTT.

Many counts were recorded for this clone. The chain joins TRBV5-1 to TRBJ2-5; 7 bases are shared with TRBD1. The V gene's germline CDR1 is SGHRS and CDR2 YFSETQ. The J segment lost 3 bases and the V segment lost 3 bases, leaving 5 bases of the junction unmatched. The length of the CDR3 is 14 residues. The CDR3 reads CASSSGQPKETQYF. CDR3 DNA sequence: TGCGCCAGCAGCTCGGGACAGCCAAAAGAGACCCAGTACTTC.

This clone was seen ten or more times. The rearrangement joins TRBV28 to TRBJ1-3; a weak D match, TRBD1 (5 bases). The CDR3 is 15 residues long. Germline assignment: CDR1 MDHEN and CDR2 SYDVKM. Deletions cut 6 bases from V and 4 bases from J, with 16 bases between. CDR3 sequence reads: CASSPWGSLGNTIYF. CDR3 bases: TGTGCCAGCAGCCCCTGGGGGTCTCTGGGAAACACCATATATTTT.